The entry below gives a single T cell receptor (beta chain) sequence along with its context. Its antigen is still unknown. From 3,500 to 4,500 ng of total RNA, each TCR library was prepared. Each CDR3 protein gets one entry in TCRdb, which reprocessed the 5' RACE reads and gives no DNA. This sample's table has around 450,000 distinct CDR3 sequences. The sample comes from a study of monozygotic twins with inflammatory bowel disease. Study results and caveats: Patient-to-patient differences in immunosuppressive treatment may have added variability to the repertoires.

There are 15 residues in the CDR3. Germline CDR1 is SGHRS and CDR2 is YFSETQ. Donors each gave 2 to 2.5 ml of blood. Sequencing was carried out using blood. The chain links TRBV5-1 to TRBJ1-1; no DNA is available, so the TRBD1 call from TCRdb remains unchecked. The clonotype originates from a human donor with ulcerative colitis or Crohn's disease, or a healthy co-twin of an affected twin (not recorded which). CDR3 sequence reads: CASAQADRLNTEAFF.